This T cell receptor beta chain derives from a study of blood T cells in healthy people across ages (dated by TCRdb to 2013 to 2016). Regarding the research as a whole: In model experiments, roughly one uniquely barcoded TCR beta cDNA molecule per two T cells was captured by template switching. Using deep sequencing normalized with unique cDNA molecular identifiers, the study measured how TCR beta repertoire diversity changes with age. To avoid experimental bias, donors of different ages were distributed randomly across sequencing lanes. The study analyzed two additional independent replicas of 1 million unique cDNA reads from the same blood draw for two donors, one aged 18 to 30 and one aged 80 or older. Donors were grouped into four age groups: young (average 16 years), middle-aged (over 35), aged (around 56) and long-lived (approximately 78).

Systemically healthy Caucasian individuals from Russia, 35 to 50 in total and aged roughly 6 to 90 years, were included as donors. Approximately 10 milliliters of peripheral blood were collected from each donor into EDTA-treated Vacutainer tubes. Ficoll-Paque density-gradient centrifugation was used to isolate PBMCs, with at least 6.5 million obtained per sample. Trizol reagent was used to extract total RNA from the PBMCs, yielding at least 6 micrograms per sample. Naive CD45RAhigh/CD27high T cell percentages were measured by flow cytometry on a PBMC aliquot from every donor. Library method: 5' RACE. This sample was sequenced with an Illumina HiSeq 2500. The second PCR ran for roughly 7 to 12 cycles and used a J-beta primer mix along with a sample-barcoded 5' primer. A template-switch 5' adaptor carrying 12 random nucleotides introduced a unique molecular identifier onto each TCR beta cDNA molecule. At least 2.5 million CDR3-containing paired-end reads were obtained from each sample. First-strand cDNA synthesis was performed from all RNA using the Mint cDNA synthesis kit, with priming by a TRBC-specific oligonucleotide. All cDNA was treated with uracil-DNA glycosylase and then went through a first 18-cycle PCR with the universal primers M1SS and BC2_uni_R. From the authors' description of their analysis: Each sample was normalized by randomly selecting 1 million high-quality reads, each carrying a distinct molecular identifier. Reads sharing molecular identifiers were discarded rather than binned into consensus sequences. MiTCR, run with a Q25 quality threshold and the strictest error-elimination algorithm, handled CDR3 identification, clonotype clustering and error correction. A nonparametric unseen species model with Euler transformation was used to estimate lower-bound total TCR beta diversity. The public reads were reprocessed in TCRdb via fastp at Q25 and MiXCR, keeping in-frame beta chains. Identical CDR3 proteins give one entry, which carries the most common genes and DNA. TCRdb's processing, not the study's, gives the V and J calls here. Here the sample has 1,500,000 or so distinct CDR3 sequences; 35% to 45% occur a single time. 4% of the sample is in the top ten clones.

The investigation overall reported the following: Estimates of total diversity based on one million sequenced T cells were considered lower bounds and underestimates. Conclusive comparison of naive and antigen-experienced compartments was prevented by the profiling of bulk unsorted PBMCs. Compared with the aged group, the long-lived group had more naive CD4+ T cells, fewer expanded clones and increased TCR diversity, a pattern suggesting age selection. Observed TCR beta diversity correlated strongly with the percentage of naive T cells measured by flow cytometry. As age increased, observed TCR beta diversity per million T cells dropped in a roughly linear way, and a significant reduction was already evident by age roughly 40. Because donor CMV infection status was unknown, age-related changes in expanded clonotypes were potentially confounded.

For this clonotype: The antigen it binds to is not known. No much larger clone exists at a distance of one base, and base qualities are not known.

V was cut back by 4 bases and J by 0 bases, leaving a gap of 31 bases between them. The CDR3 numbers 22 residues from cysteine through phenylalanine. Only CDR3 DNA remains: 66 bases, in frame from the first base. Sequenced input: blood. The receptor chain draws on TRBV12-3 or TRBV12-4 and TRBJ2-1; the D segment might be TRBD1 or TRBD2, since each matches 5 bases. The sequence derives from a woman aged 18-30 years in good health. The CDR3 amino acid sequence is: CASSSRLGAQVPWGSSYNEQFF. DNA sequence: TGTGCCAGCAGTTCCCGGTTGGGTGCGCAGGTACCATGGGGGAGCTCCTACAATGAGCAGTTCTTC.